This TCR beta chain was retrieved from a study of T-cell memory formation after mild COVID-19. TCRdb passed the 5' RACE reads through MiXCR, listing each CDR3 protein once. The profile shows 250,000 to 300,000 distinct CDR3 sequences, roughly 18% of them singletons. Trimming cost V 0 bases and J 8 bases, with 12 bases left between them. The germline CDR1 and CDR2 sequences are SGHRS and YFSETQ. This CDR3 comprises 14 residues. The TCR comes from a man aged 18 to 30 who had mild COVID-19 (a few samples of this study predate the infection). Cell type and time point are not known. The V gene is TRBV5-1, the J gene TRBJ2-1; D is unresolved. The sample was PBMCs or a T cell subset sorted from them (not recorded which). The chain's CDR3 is CASSLGPRSDEQFF. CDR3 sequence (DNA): TGCGCCAGCAGCTTGGGTCCCAGGAGCGATGAGCAGTTCTTC.